The 13 T cell receptor beta chains below were found in one sample sequenced in a study of CD8 T cells in Susac syndrome. RNA, at about 0.5 to 1 ug, was reverse transcribed with random hexamers. Each CDR3 protein gets one entry after TCRdb re-called the immunoSEQ multiplex PCR reads with MiXCR. The sample consists of 100,000 to 150,000 distinct CDR3 sequences, nearly 95% of them appearing once. The sample was CD4+ T cells from PBMCs. These receptors originate from a human donor in good health.

V usage is TRBV12-3 or TRBV12-4 and J usage is TRBJ2-7, with TRBD1 matching 11 bases. CDR3 length: 16 residues. Germline trimming cut 5 bases from V and 4 bases from J; bases unmatched to any gene: 10. This chain's CDR3 is CASSPGWTGGRYEQYF. In nucleotides, the CDR3 is TGTGCCAGCAGTCCCGGCTGGACAGGGGGCAGGTACGAGCAGTACTTC.

The J gene is TRBJ2-7, the V gene TRBV13; 9 nucleotides line up with TRBD2. CDR1 is PRHDT, CDR2 FYEKMQ, per germline (reference sequence). The CDR3 has 15 amino acids. After removal of 6 bases from V and 5 bases from J, the junction contained 11 bases not matched to a gene. Written as DNA, the CDR3 is TGTGCCAGCAGTTCCGAGCGGGAGGCCGGGAACGAGCAGTACTTC. Residues: CASSSEREAGNEQYF.

The chain has TRBV5-1 and TRBJ2-7; D perhaps matches TRBD2 (7 bases). The CDR3 runs 15 residues. Germline V lookup: CDR1 SGHRS, CDR2 YFSETQ. Trimming took off 4 bases at V and 1 base at J, with 15 bases between the two ends. In DNA, the CDR3 is TGCGCCAGCAGCCCGGAGGGGGGGGGATCCTACGAGCAGTACTTC. This translates into CASSPEGGGSYEQYF.

CDR3 bases: TGTGCCACTATTACTCCGAAGGCAATCGGAAACACCATATATTTT. It translates to CATITPKAIGNTIYF. The J gene is TRBJ1-3, the V gene TRBV28; D unclear. The V and J ends lost 10 bases and 4 bases respectively, with 20 bases between them. The CDR3 spans 15 residues. The V gene's germline CDR1 is MDHEN and CDR2 SYDVKM.

The chain is built from TRBV18 and TRBJ2-1; 7 nucleotides line up with TRBD2. The CDR3 has 16 amino acids. Germline CDR1 is KGHSH and CDR2 is LQKENI. V shed 3 bases, J shed 4 bases, and the junction held 9 bases outside the gene matches. CDR3 DNA: TGTGCCAGCTCACCTCTCGGCGGGAGCAAGTACAATGAGCAGTTCTTC. Protein product: CASSPLGGSKYNEQFF.

V is TRBV30 and J is TRBJ2-1; D gene ambiguous. This CDR3 comprises 11 residues. Germline loops: CDR1 GTSNPN, CDR2 SVGIG (reference sequence). V dropped 2 bases and J dropped 10 bases, with 9 bases sitting between them. Here the CDR3 DNA reads TGTGCCTGGAGTAGGGCATTCGAGCAGTTCTTC. Translating gives CAWSRAFEQFF. Full variable domain (remainder filled in from reference TRBV30 and TRBJ2-1): SQTIHQWPATLVQPVGSPLSLECTVEGTSNPNLYWYRQAAGRGLQLLFYSVGIGQISSEVPQNLSASRPQDRQFILSSKKLLLSDSGFYLCAWSRAFEQFFGPGTRLTVL.

The V gene is TRBV6-1, the J gene TRBJ1-3; D is uncertain. Looked up from germline, CDR1 is MNHNS and CDR2 is SASEGT. The CDR3 has 17 residues. Trimming pared 2 bases from V and 0 bases from J, leaving 14 bases between. The CDR3 spells CASSENLLSFSGNTIYF. As DNA, the CDR3 is TGTGCCAGCAGTGAAAATTTGTTGAGCTTCTCTGGAAACACCATATATTTT.

The chain couples TRBV4-2 to TRBJ2-3; possibly TRBD2 for D (5 bases). This CDR3 is built from 16 residues. CDR1 LGHNA and CDR2 YNFKEQ come from the germline V gene. V lost 1 base and J 3 bases, leaving 14 bases between the germline ends. The CDR3 DNA follows: TGTGCCAGCAGCCAAGCAACTAGGAGCGCGACAGATACGCAGTATTTT. It is translated as CASSQATRSATDTQYF.

The genes are TRBV3-1 and TRBJ2-4, with D possibly matching TRBD2 (5 bases). Germline V gene sequence: CDR1 LGHDT, CDR2 YNNKEL (reference sequence). The CDR3 spans 12 residues. V lost 3 bases and J lost 9, with 9 bases in between. In DNA, the CDR3 is TGTGCCAGCAGCCACTCCAGCGGCATTCAGTACTTC. Encoded protein: CASSHSSGIQYF.

V and J are TRBV29-1 and TRBJ2-2; 7 nucleotides line up with TRBD2. Unmatched junction bases numbered 7, after V lost 0 bases and J lost 3 bases. CDR1 and CDR2 (germline): SQVTM, ANQGSEA. The CDR3 extends over 16 amino acids. This CDR3 reads CSVEDLLAEHTGELFF. The CDR3 region has the DNA TGCAGCGTTGAAGATCTCCTAGCGGAGCACACCGGGGAGCTGTTTTTT.

About this clonotype: An end of the junction does not agree with germline; a read error may underlie this. The V gene is TRBV12-3 or TRBV12-4, the J gene TRBJ2-1, with 8 nucleotides matching TRBD2. The CDR3 runs to 12 residues. The CDR3 here is CASSRLGLDGVF. The CDR3 region has the DNA TGTGCCAGCAGCCGCCTGGGACTAGACGGGGTCTTC.

This chain uses TRBV3-1 with TRBJ1-2, with D hard to call. The V end lost 2 bases, the J end lost 6 bases, and 10 bases lay between the germline ends. The CDR3 runs to 13 residues. The germline V gene has CDR1 LGHDT and CDR2 YNNKEL (reference sequence). The CDR3 DNA follows: TGTGCCAGCAGCCAACGGGGAGGTGATGGCTACACCTTC. This codes for CASSQRGGDGYTF.

The gene calls are TRBV7-2 and TRBJ1-3; D is ambiguous. Germline V CDR1 and CDR2: SGHTA, FQGNSA. The germline V and J ends were trimmed by 5 bases and 0 bases, with 17 bases remaining between them. CDR3 length equals 17 residues. Here the CDR3 reads CASSPQPTHVSGNTIYF. Here the CDR3 DNA reads TGTGCCAGCAGCCCCCAACCGACTCACGTCTCTGGAAACACCATATATTTT. Complete variable domain (other parts from reference TRBV7-2 and TRBJ1-3): GAGVSQSPSNKVTEKGKDVELRCDPISGHTALYWYRQSLGQGLEFLIYFQGNSAPDKSGLPSDRFSAERTGGSVSTLTIQRTQQEDSAVYLCASSPQPTHVSGNTIYFGEGSWLTVV.